These 26 T cell receptor beta chains were all obtained from the same sample, sequenced in a study of kidney transplant recipient with SARS-CoV-2 infection. TCRdb independently ran MiXCR on the reads; one entry per CDR3 protein. The data hold fewer than 250,000 distinct CDR3 sequences, with 29% observed a single time. The source material was a blood sample, sampled at baseline and on approximately day 120 from a kidney transplant recipient. These receptors originate from a young adult male patient who had COVID-19 and was a kidney transplant recipient. Part of the T cell pool may stem from the graft donor.

In its sample, this clonotype was seen a few times. The chain employs TRBV5-1 and TRBJ1-2; D unclear. This CDR3 is built from 16 residues. Trimming pared 6 bases from V and 4 bases from J, leaving 22 bases between. CDR1 SGHRS and CDR2 YFSETQ come from the germline V gene. The CDR3 spells CASMLSSVRKTYGYTF. CDR3 nucleotides: TGCGCCAGCATGTTGTCATCGGTTCGAAAGACCTATGGCTACACCTTC. Full variable domain (remainder filled in from reference TRBV5-1 and TRBJ1-2): KAGVTQTPRYLIKTRGQQVTLSCSPISGHRSVSWYQQTPGQGLQFLFEYFSETQRNKGNFPGRFSGRQFSNSRSEMNVSTLELGDSALYLCASMLSSVRKTYGYTFGSGTRLTVV.

Many counts were recorded for this clonotype. This chain uses TRBV9 with TRBJ1-1, with D perhaps matching TRBD1 (5 bases). This CDR3 has 16 amino acids. Between the trimmed V and J ends, which lost 1 base and 2 bases, there was a span of 15 bases. Germline V gene sequence: CDR1 SGDLS, CDR2 YYNGEE. The CDR3 here is CASSVKQEALNTEAFF. DNA of the CDR3: TGTGCCAGCAGCGTAAAACAGGAGGCTCTTAACACTGAAGCTTTCTTT.

This clonotype was seen at least ten times. This chain links TRBV16 with TRBJ1-5; maybe TRBD1 (6 bases). The CDR3 spans 14 residues. V lost 2 bases and J 5 bases, leaving 10 bases between the germline ends. Germline CDR1 reads KGHSY; CDR2 reads FQNENV. CDR3 in amino acids: CASSQRTAYQPQHF. CDR3 in DNA: TGTGCCAGCAGCCAAAGGACAGCCTATCAGCCCCAGCATTTT.

In this sample, this clonotype turned up a few times. This may stem from a read error, because a much larger clone lies one nucleotide away. This sequence joins TRBV3-1 and TRBJ2-7, with TRBD1 matching over 9 bases. CDR1 and CDR2 (germline): LGHDT, YNNKEL (reference sequence). CDR3 length: 16 amino acids. V dropped 5 bases and J dropped 2; count of bases not matched to a gene: 10. CDR3 coding DNA: TGTGCCAGCAGCTCCAGGGTGGGACAGGGCCCCTACGAGCAGTACTTC. Protein: CASSSRVGQGPYEQYF.

At least ten counts were recorded for this clonotype. The gene calls are TRBV23-1 and TRBJ2-7, with 9 bases that match TRBD1. TRBV23-1 is placed among ORFs of uncertain function. V lost 4 bases to trimming and J lost 5 bases; unmatched junction nucleotides: 21. This CDR3 is built from 19 residues. As DNA, the CDR3 is TGCGCCAGCAGTCGACCTGAGGGACAGGGTTGCCTCTTTGGTCACGAGCAGTACTTC. Translating it yields CASSRPEGQGCLFGHEQYF.

In the case of this clonotype: A read error may explain this, as a much larger clone is one base away. V and J are TRBV4-1 and TRBJ1-2; possibly TRBD1 for D (5 bases). The V gene's germline CDR1 is MGHRA and CDR2 YSYEKL. This CDR3 has 13 amino acids. The CDR3 region has the DNA TGCGCCAGCGGCCAAGATAGTAGGGGCGGCTACACCTTC. Protein sequence: CASGQDSRGGYTF.

The sample holds many counts of this clonotype. The genes are TRBV20-1 and TRBJ1-2; no reliable D call. Germline CDR1 DFQATT, CDR2 SNEGSKA (reference sequence). This CDR3 has 16 residues. V lost 5 bases, J lost 4 bases, and 23 bases lay in between. CDR3 sequence (DNA): TGCAGTGCTTGTTTGCGGCTGTTTCGAAAGACCTATGGCTACACCTTC. Encoded protein: CSACLRLFRKTYGYTF.

On this clonotype: A much larger clone lies one base from this, so it may be a read error. In DNA form, the CDR3 reads TGTGCCAGCAGCACCCATATTCACGAGGGAAAGACCTATGGCTACGCCTTC. This gives the protein CASSTHIHEGKTYGYAF. The genes are TRBV7-1 and TRBJ1-2, with D unclear. TRBV7-1 is marked as an open reading frame, function uncertain. The CDR3 spans 17 residues.

This clonotype was counted ten times or more. The J gene is TRBJ1-2, the V gene TRBV6-9; D unclear. The V gene's germline CDR1 is MNHGY and CDR2 SVAAGI. There are 17 residues in the CDR3. V lost 4 bases to trimming and J lost 4 bases, with 22 bases between them. This chain's CDR3 is CASSLPEPYGKTYGYTF. CDR3 sequence (DNA): TGTGCCAGCAGTTTACCTGAGCCTTACGGAAAGACCTATGGCTACACCTTC.

As to this clonotype: A much more abundant neighbour one base away suggests this may be a read error. The chain joins TRBV19 to TRBJ2-7; D is uncertain. V was shortened by 5 bases and J by 5 bases, with 13 bases between the two germline ends. The germline V gene has CDR1 LNHDA and CDR2 SQIVND (reference sequence). The CDR3 sequence is 13 residues long. The CDR3 here is CASSRIQFHEQYF. The CDR3 DNA reads TGTGCCAGTAGTCGCATCCAATTCCACGAGCAGTACTTC.

The chain is built from TRBV11-1 and TRBJ2-5; no firm D call. CDR1 SGHAT and CDR2 FQDESV come from the germline V gene (reference sequence). This CDR3 is built from 12 residues. Deletions cut 6 bases from V and 2 bases from J, with 7 bases between. CDR3 region: CASSQQQETQYF. The CDR3 DNA sequence: TGTGCCAGCAGTCAGCAACAAGAGACCCAGTACTTC.

This clonotype came up once. This may be a read error, as it is one base from a much larger clone. The rearrangement joins TRBV20-1 to TRBJ1-4; no firm D call. The germline V gene has CDR1 DFQATT and CDR2 SNEGSKA (reference sequence). The CDR3 consists of 13 residues. The DNA of the CDR3 is TGCAATGCCCCGGACGGATACCGTGGAAAACTGTTTTTT. The encoded protein is CNAPDGYRGKLFF.

The chain joins TRBV19 to TRBJ2-1, with D maybe TRBD2 (6 bases). CDR1 and CDR2 from the germline V gene are LNHDA and SQIVND (reference sequence). The CDR3 extends over 15 amino acids. V lost 3 bases to trimming and J lost 4 bases, with 13 bases between them. The CDR3 bases are TGTGCCAGTAGTATTCCGGGGGACCGATACAATGAGCAGTTCTTC. As protein: CASSIPGDRYNEQFF.

This clonotype has ten or more counts. The chain links TRBV19 to TRBJ2-1; the D is unclear. V lost 7 bases to trimming and J lost 9 bases, with 19 bases between them. The CDR3 has 14 residues. The germline gives CDR1 LNHDA, CDR2 SQIVND (reference sequence). Here the CDR3 DNA reads TGTGCCAGTACTCAAAAAATAGGGAAAAGTGAGCAGTTCTTC. Its translation is CASTQKIGKSEQFF.

About this clonotype: Mismatch with germline at one junction end may stem from a read error. J is TRBJ1-2 and V is TRBV5-3; D not resolved. TRBV5-3 falls under the ORF class, with uncertain function. CDR3 length equals 16 residues. The CDR3 bases are TGCGCCAGAGAAGGTGCAGTGGTGAGAAAGACCTATGGCTACGCCTTC. Its translation is CAREGAVVRKTYGYAF.

This clonotype was detected ten times or more. The chain carries TRBV2 and TRBJ1-4; D gene unclear. This CDR3 spans 13 amino acids. CDR1 SNHLY and CDR2 FYNNEI come from the germline V gene. The ends were cut back, 7 bases at V and 4 bases at J, with 10 bases in the middle. This CDR3 is CASKGSYNEKLFF. In nucleotides, the CDR3 is TGTGCCAGCAAGGGCAGTTATAATGAAAAACTGTTTTTT.

There are many counts of this clonotype. The chain is built from TRBV12-3 or TRBV12-4 and TRBJ1-2; D unclear. V was trimmed by 5 bases and J by 4 bases, leaving 23 bases between them. The CDR3 contains 17 residues. CDR3 sequence: CASSLCTSFRKTYGYTF. CDR3 nucleotides: TGTGCCAGCAGTCTGTGCACCAGCTTCCGAAAGACCTATGGCTACACCTTC.

There are many counts of this clonotype. This chain joins TRBV19 and TRBJ1-5; 8 positions agree with TRBD1. Germline V gives CDR1 LNHDA, CDR2 SQIVND (reference sequence). Germline trimming cut 8 bases from V and 4 bases from J; bases unmatched to any gene: 4. The CDR3 is 13 residues long. As DNA, the CDR3 is TGTGCCAGTGATGACAGGGGAAATCAGCCCCAGCATTTT. It is translated as CASDDRGNQPQHF.

Ten or more counts support this clonotype. V gene TRBV7-3 combines with J gene TRBJ2-3; D is perhaps TRBD2 (5 bases). The CDR3 is 17 amino acids. V was shortened by 2 bases and J by 0 bases, with 15 bases between the two germline ends. The germline V gene encodes CDR1 SGHTA and CDR2 FQGTGA. CDR3: CASSLGSAGSSTDTQYF. In DNA, the CDR3 is TGTGCCAGCAGCTTAGGGTCCGCGGGCTCTAGCACAGATACGCAGTATTTT. Filled out from reference TRBV7-3 and TRBJ2-3, the complete variable domain reads GAGVSQTPSNKVTEKGKYVELRCDPISGHTALYWYRQSLGQGPEFLIYFQGTGAADDSGLPNDRFFAVRPEGSVSTLKIQRTERGDSAVYLCASSLGSAGSSTDTQYFGPGTRLTVL.

This clonotype occurred many times. J is TRBJ2-1 and V is TRBV24-1, with no clear D. V dropped 3 bases and J dropped 8 bases, with 10 bases sitting between them. Looked up from germline, CDR1 is KGHDR and CDR2 is SFDVKD. This CDR3 region has 13 residues. Here the CDR3 reads CATSDAPVDEQFF. Written as DNA, the CDR3 is TGTGCCACCAGTGATGCCCCAGTCGATGAGCAGTTCTTC.

The sample holds many counts of this clonotype. The V and J genes are TRBV4-3 and TRBJ1-4; 9 bases are shared with TRBD1. The CDR3 totals 17 residues. With 1 base clipped from V and 7 bases from J, the junction kept 10 bases outside the gene matches. CDR1 is LGHNA, CDR2 YSLEER, per germline. CDR3 in DNA: TGCGCCAGCAGCCAAGGGTTCGGCGGGACAGGGCTTGAAAAACTGTTTTTT. It yields the protein CASSQGFGGTGLEKLFF.

The CDR3 region has the DNA TGTGGCAAGGGAAACAGGATAACACAAAGTCGGGCCAACGTCCTGACTTTC. It codes for CGKGNRITQSRANVLTF. The gene calls are TRBV8-2 and TRBJ2-6; the table names TRBD1, a call not compared with the DNA. TRBV8-2 is marked as a pseudogene. The CDR3 runs to 17 residues.

Many counts were recorded for this clonotype. J is TRBJ1-1 and V is TRBV28, with no clear D. The CDR3 length is 15 residues. From germline, CDR1 is MDHEN and CDR2 SYDVKM. Trimming removed 7 bases from V and 1 base from J, with 16 bases in between. CDR3 region: CASTRPEGPNTEAFF. The CDR3 DNA follows: TGTGCCAGCACCAGGCCGGAGGGCCCGAACACTGAAGCTTTCTTT.

The V gene is TRBV10-1, the J gene TRBJ1-2, with D hard to call. CDR1 WNHNN and CDR2 SYGVQD come from the germline V gene (reference sequence). V lost 5 bases to trimming and J lost 4 bases, with 23 bases between them. This CDR3 contains 17 residues. DNA for the CDR3: TGCGCCAGCAGTATGGTAAGAGGATCGCGAAAGACCTATGGCTACACCTTC. Amino acids: CASSMVRGSRKTYGYTF.

This clonotype was counted ten times or more. The chain recombines TRBV16 with TRBJ1-2; D uncertain. Germline CDR1 and CDR2: KGHSY and FQNENV. The V gene lost 5 bases and the J gene lost 4 bases, with 23 bases spanning the gap. The CDR3 has 17 residues. CDR3 protein: CASSVRRVVRKTYGYTF. CDR3 coding DNA: TGTGCCAGCAGCGTTCGGCGGGTCGTTAGAAAGACCTATGGCTACACCTTC.

The rearrangement joins TRBV7-2 to TRBJ1-2, with no clear D. Germline values: CDR1 SGHTA, CDR2 FQGNSA. V was shortened by 5 bases and J by 8 bases, with 12 bases between the two germline ends. The CDR3 sequence is 12 residues long. CDR3 loop: CASSLDGRGYTF. The CDR3 coding sequence is TGTGCCAGCAGCCTTGATGGCCGCGGCTACACCTTC.